These 24 T cell receptor beta chains were sequenced from one sample in a study of blood T cell repertoires in COVID-19. Assay: immunoSEQ multiplex PCR; the TCRdb copy retains only in-frame clones and omits some. The sample has over 80,000 clones; roughly 70% are singletons. Source material: peripheral blood. The origin of the receptors is a man aged 65 to 79 with COVID-19, enrolled during active disease.

The chain recombines TRBV19 with TRBJ2-7; 7 bases are shared with TRBD1. The CDR3 spans 15 residues. From germline, CDR1 is LNHDA and CDR2 SQIVND (reference sequence). The V segment lost 4 bases and the J segment 2 bases; nucleotides outside the gene matches: 8. CDR3 coding DNA: TGTGCCAGTAGTACCCACCGACAGGGTCCCTACGAGCAGTACTTC. Translated, it gives CASSTHRQGPYEQYF.

The V gene is TRBV5-6, the J gene TRBJ2-7, with TRBD2 matching 11 bases. CDR1 and CDR2 (germline): SGHDT, YYEEEE. The CDR3 consists of 15 residues. The ends lost 2 bases at V and 6 bases at J; junction bases unmatched: 7. The CDR3 DNA reads as TGTGCCAGCAGCTTTGTTAGCGGGAGGGCGAGCGAGCAGTACTTC. Protein sequence: CASSFVSGRASEQYF.

This clone was found once. The genes are TRBV29-1 and TRBJ1-2, with D perhaps matching TRBD1 (6 bases). CDR1 SQVTM and CDR2 ANQGSEA come from the germline V gene. V dropped 5 bases and J dropped 7 bases, with 17 bases sitting between them. This CDR3 has 13 amino acids. As DNA, the CDR3 is TGCAGCGTTCAGGGGTCGGGGCTAGGTGGCTACACCTTC. Its translation is CSVQGSGLGGYTF. The entire variable domain, with the rest obtained from reference TRBV29-1 and TRBJ1-2, is as follows: SAVISQKPSRDICQRGTSLTIQCQVDSQVTMMFWYRQQPGQSLTLIATANQGSEATYESGFVIDKFPISRPNLTFSTLTVSNMSPEDSSIYLCSVQGSGLGGYTFGSGTRLTVV.

The chain couples TRBV3-1 (or the pseudogene TRBV3-2) to TRBJ1-5; D gene ambiguous. Trimming took 4 bases from V and 9 from J, leaving 13 bases between them. This CDR3 region has 13 residues. Per germline, CDR1 LGHDT and CDR2 YNNKEL (reference sequence). CDR3 amino acids: CASSPRREWPQHF. CDR3 DNA sequence: TGTGCCAGCAGCCCTCGTAGGGAGTGGCCCCAGCATTTT.

This chain uses TRBV9 with TRBJ1-2, with 9 bases identical to TRBD1. The germline gives CDR1 SGDLS, CDR2 YYNGEE. This CDR3 comprises 18 residues. With 0 bases clipped from V and 3 bases from J, the junction kept 12 bases outside the gene matches. In DNA form, the CDR3 reads TGTGCCAGCAGCGTAGCCCGGAGGTTTCGGACAGGGGACTATGGCTACACCTTC. As protein: CASSVARRFRTGDYGYTF.

The rearrangement links TRBV6-6 to TRBJ1-1; tentatively, D is TRBD1 (5 bases). This CDR3 has 16 amino acids. The V gene's germline CDR1 is MNHNY and CDR2 SVGAGI (reference sequence). The germline V and J ends were trimmed by 7 bases and 3 bases, with 21 bases remaining between them. The CDR3 sequence: CASTDLRRQGDTEAFF. The DNA for the CDR3 is TGTGCCAGCACCGACCTCCGGCGGCAAGGGGACACTGAAGCTTTCTTT.

This clone appeared many times. The chain joins TRBV14 to TRBJ2-2; TRBD2 might be the D (5 bases). Deletions cut 2 bases from V and 3 bases from J, with 10 bases between. The CDR3 loop spans 15 amino acids. From germline, CDR1 is SGHDN and CDR2 FVKESK. The CDR3 DNA follows: TGTGCCAGCAGCCAAAAATTGAGGGACACCGGGGAGCTGTTTTTT. It is translated as CASSQKLRDTGELFF.

The CDR3 coding sequence is TGTGCCAGCAGCCTTACCCGAGAGGGCCACAATGAGCAGTTCTTC. Protein sequence: CASSLTREGHNEQFF. The rearrangement links TRBV7-2 to TRBJ2-1, with TRBD2 as a possible D gene (5 bases). V was trimmed by 5 bases and J by 5 bases, leaving 16 bases between them. The V gene's germline CDR1 is SGHTA and CDR2 FQGNSA. The CDR3 is 15 amino acids.

This chain connects TRBV10-3 to TRBJ2-7, with 10 bases lining up with TRBD1. V lost 11 bases, J lost 7 bases, and 11 bases stayed unmatched. Germline loops: CDR1 ENHRY, CDR2 SYGVKD. The CDR3 is 13 amino acids. CDR3 protein: CAFAPGQGWEQYF. The CDR3 DNA is TGTGCCTTCGCGCCGGGACAGGGGTGGGAGCAGTACTTC.

The genes are TRBV20-1 and TRBJ2-5, with 11 nucleotides matching TRBD2. Trimming took 3 bases from V and 4 from J; bases not matched to a gene: 7. The CDR3 consists of 15 residues. Germline V gene sequence: CDR1 DFQATT, CDR2 SNEGSKA (reference sequence). The CDR3 sequence: CSASRLAGGGETQYF. As DNA, the CDR3 is TGCAGTGCTAGTCGGCTAGCGGGAGGTGGAGAGACCCAGTACTTC.

This clone has only a few counts. The chain links TRBV7-2 to TRBJ1-6, with D unclear. V was clipped by 1 base and J by 7 bases, with 11 bases between them. Germline CDR1 and CDR2: SGHTA and FQGNSA. The CDR3 extends over 15 amino acids. The CDR3 nucleotides read TGTGCCAGCAGCTTAGAGCTTGTGGTCAATTCACCCCTCCACTTT. It codes for CASSLELVVNSPLHF.

The chain joins TRBV11-2 to TRBJ2-3; 7 bases agree with TRBD1. Germline loops: CDR1 SGHAT, CDR2 FQNNGV. The V and J ends lost 5 bases and 2 bases, in that order; junction bases with no gene match: 13. The CDR3 has 17 residues. In DNA, the CDR3 is TGTGCCAGCAGCCCATTCCTTGGACAGGCGAACACAGATACGCAGTATTTT. It yields the protein CASSPFLGQANTDTQYF. Full variable domain (outside the CDR3, taken from reference TRBV11-2 and TRBJ2-3): EAGVAQSPRYKIIEKRQSVAFWCNPISGHATLYWYQQILGQGPKLLIQFQNNGVVDDSQLPKDRFSAERLKGVDSTLKIQPAKLEDSAVYLCASSPFLGQANTDTQYFGPGTRLTVL.

V and J are TRBV4-3 and TRBJ2-2, with 7 positions matching TRBD1. J lost 5 bases, V lost 4 bases, and 10 bases had no gene match. There are 16 residues in the CDR3. The germline V gene encodes CDR1 LGHNA and CDR2 YSLEER. Here the CDR3 reads CASSRDMGQHTGELFF. DNA of the CDR3: TGCGCCAGCAGCCGCGACATGGGACAGCATACCGGGGAGCTGTTTTTT.

The J gene is TRBJ2-7, the V gene TRBV9, with TRBD1 as a possible D gene (6 bases). Trimming pared 0 bases from V and 8 bases from J, leaving 18 bases between. The CDR3 extends over 15 amino acids. The germline V gene encodes CDR1 SGDLS and CDR2 YYNGEE. In nucleotides, the CDR3 is TGTGCCAGCAGCGTAGAAGGGACATCCAGAGTCAAGCAGTACTTC. Protein: CASSVEGTSRVKQYF.

A remark on this clone: At one end, the junction sequence differs from germline, possibly due to a read error. The chain combines TRBV12-3 or TRBV12-4 with TRBJ2-1; the D is unclear. This CDR3 contains 11 residues. This CDR3 is CASSSFNEQFF. The CDR3 nucleotides read TGTGCCAGCAGTTCCTTCAATGAGCAGTTCTTC.

The rearrangement uses TRBV18 and TRBJ2-7, with 7 bases identical to TRBD1. Per germline, CDR1 KGHSH and CDR2 LQKENI. This CDR3 is built from 12 residues. Trimming cost V 8 bases and J 5 bases; bases outside gene matches: 6. CDR3 residues: CASRDSRDEQYF. CDR3 coding DNA: TGTGCCAGCCGGGACAGTCGGGACGAGCAGTACTTC.

This clone was picked up many times. The J gene is TRBJ1-3, the V gene TRBV7-3; D gene ambiguous. V was trimmed by 7 bases and J by 1 base, leaving 20 bases between them. CDR1 is SGHTA, CDR2 FQGTGA, per germline. The CDR3 extends over 17 amino acids. The CDR3 reads CASNFSQTPRSGNTIYF. The CDR3 DNA is TGTGCCAGCAACTTTTCCCAGACGCCGAGGTCTGGAAACACCATATATTTT.

This rearrangement joins TRBV6-5 to TRBJ1-2; no clear D. V was trimmed by 7 bases and J by 3 bases, leaving 12 bases between them. The CDR3 runs 13 residues. Germline CDR1 is MNHEY and CDR2 is SVGAGI. CDR3 nucleotide sequence: TGTGCCAGCACTTATAACTCGGACTATGGCTACACCTTC. Translating gives CASTYNSDYGYTF.

CDR3 region: CASSRIIRDRDTDTQYF. In nucleotides, the CDR3 is TGTGCCAGCAGCAGAATCATCCGGGACAGGGACACAGATACGCAGTATTTT. V and J are TRBV4-2 and TRBJ2-3; 9 bases fit TRBD1. CDR3 length: 17 residues. The germline CDR1 and CDR2 sequences are LGHNA and YNFKEQ. Trimming cost V 5 bases and J 2 bases; bases outside gene matches: 11.

The V call is TRBV5-5, the J call TRBJ2-7; no reliable D call. CDR1 SGHKS and CDR2 YYEKEE come from the germline V gene (reference sequence). The CDR3 contains 12 residues. The V and J ends lost 3 bases and 4 bases respectively, with 8 bases between them. The CDR3 loop reads CASSSGRYEQYF. The CDR3, as DNA: TGTGCCAGCAGCTCCGGTAGATACGAGCAGTACTTC.

This chain links TRBV9 with TRBJ1-1, with D perhaps TRBD1 (5 bases). The V and J ends lost 4 bases and 1 base respectively, with 11 bases between them. The V gene's germline CDR1 is SGDLS and CDR2 YYNGEE. The CDR3 totals 14 residues. This chain's CDR3 is CASSLRTSNTEAFF. CDR3 sequence (DNA): TGTGCCAGCAGCCTTAGGACATCGAACACTGAAGCTTTCTTT.

The chain has TRBV5-4 and TRBJ2-7; 9 bases match TRBD1. The V gene's germline CDR1 is SGHNT and CDR2 YYREEE (reference sequence). The CDR3 covers 15 residues. Trimming removed 2 bases from V and 2 bases from J; junction bases left unmatched: 5. CDR3 nucleotide sequence: TGTGCCAGCAGCTTCAGGACAGGGGCAGCCTACGAGCAGTACTTC. Its translation: CASSFRTGAAYEQYF.

This clone has only a few counts. V usage is TRBV28 and J usage is TRBJ1-2, with D tentatively TRBD1 (6 bases). Trimming pared 10 bases from V and 0 bases from J, leaving 12 bases between. This CDR3 has 13 residues. Germline assignment: CDR1 MDHEN and CDR2 SYDVKM. In DNA form, the CDR3 reads TGTGCCATCCGACAGGATGCTAACTATGGCTACACCTTC. Translated: CAIRQDANYGYTF.

This clone was recorded only once. This rearrangement joins TRBV10-3 to TRBJ1-3; TRBD1 aligns across 7 bases. The CDR3 totals 15 residues. Trimming cost V 8 bases and J 3 bases; bases outside gene matches: 10. Germline lookup yields CDR1 ENHRY and CDR2 SYGVKD. The CDR3 DNA follows: TGTGCCATCTTGGGGCGACAGGGAAGTGGAAACACCATATATTTT. Its translation is CAILGRQGSGNTIYF.